Below are 24 T cell receptor beta chains sequenced from a single sample in a study of T cell responses to AZD1222 COVID-19 vaccine. The method was immunoSEQ multiplex PCR; TCRdb's version includes in-frame clones alone and lacks a portion of them. The table lists approximately 130,000 clones, 85% to 95% of them singletons. The source material was peripheral blood, sampled on day 0 of AZD1222 vaccination. Every receptor here comes from an adult in good health.

This rearrangement joins TRBV7-8 to TRBJ2-6, with 9 bases matching TRBD1. The V gene end was trimmed by 5 bases and the J gene end by 4 bases; junction bases not matched to a gene: 12. Germline-derived CDR1 and CDR2 are SGHVS and FQNEAQ. The CDR3 sequence is 18 residues long. The CDR3: CASSANGQGLVGANVLTF. DNA of the CDR3: TGTGCCAGCAGCGCTAATGGACAGGGGCTTGTGGGGGCCAACGTCCTGACTTTC.

The chain couples TRBV15 to TRBJ2-1; D may be TRBD1 or TRBD2 (5 bases each). The germline CDR1 and CDR2 sequences are LNHNV and YYDKDF (reference sequence). This CDR3 is built from 17 residues. Trimming cost V 0 bases and J 0 bases, with 12 bases left between them. CDR3 amino acids: CATSRDWDGSSYNEQFF. CDR3 sequence (DNA): TGTGCCACCAGCAGAGATTGGGACGGAAGCTCCTACAATGAGCAGTTCTTC.

The genes are TRBV5-5 and TRBJ2-7; the D is unclear. Trimming stripped 1 base from V and 0 bases from J, with 2 bases between. The CDR3 has 12 amino acids. CDR1 and CDR2 (germline): SGHKS, YYEKEE (reference sequence). CDR3 residues: CASSLYSYEQYF. CDR3 in DNA: TGTGCCAGCAGCTTGTACTCCTACGAGCAGTACTTC.

V is TRBV6-5 and J is TRBJ2-7, with 9 bases fitting TRBD1. Germline loops: CDR1 MNHEY, CDR2 SVGAGI. CDR3 length: 16 residues. The V gene end was trimmed by 2 bases and the J gene end by 3 bases; junction bases not matched to a gene: 8. The CDR3 nucleotides are TGTGCCAGCAGTTACGCACCGGGACAGGGAGTCTACGAGCAGTACTTC. Translating it yields CASSYAPGQGVYEQYF.

CDR3 coding DNA: TGTGCCAGTAGTATAGGGGGGGGCAGCCTCTACGAGCAGTACTTC. This codes for CASSIGGGSLYEQYF. The chain couples TRBV19 to TRBJ2-7; possible D gene TRBD2, 7 bases. CDR1 and CDR2 (germline): LNHDA, SQIVND (reference sequence). Trimming shortened V by 1 base and J by 3 bases, and 13 bases separated the two germline ends. The CDR3 loop spans 15 amino acids.

The chain employs TRBV28 and TRBJ1-2; 8 bases are shared with TRBD1. Germline assignment: CDR1 MDHEN and CDR2 SYDVKM. The CDR3 loop spans 14 amino acids. V was pared by 5 bases and J by 4 bases, with 6 bases of the junction left unmatched. CDR3 region: CASSPPGQVYGYTF. The CDR3 region has the DNA TGTGCCAGCAGTCCGCCGGGACAGGTCTATGGCTACACCTTC.

The count of this clone is one. The V call is TRBV3-1 (or the pseudogene TRBV3-2), the J call TRBJ2-5; 10 nucleotides line up with TRBD1. Germline V CDR1 and CDR2: LGHDT, YNNKEL (reference sequence). V lost 2 bases, J lost 3 bases, and 6 bases stayed unmatched. The CDR3 is made up of 16 amino acids. This chain's CDR3 is CASSQLKGQGEETQYF. The DNA of the CDR3 is TGTGCCAGCAGCCAATTAAAAGGACAGGGGGAAGAGACCCAGTACTTC.

The rearrangement links TRBV18 to TRBJ1-5, with a possible D match to TRBD1 (6 bases). The CDR3 is made up of 13 amino acids. Per germline, CDR1 KGHSH and CDR2 LQKENI. V lost 3 bases, J lost 9 bases, and 12 bases lay in between. The CDR3 protein is CASSPARGGPQHF. As DNA, the CDR3 is TGTGCCAGCTCACCGGCCAGGGGTGGGCCCCAGCATTTT.

The genes are TRBV21-1 and TRBJ1-6; TRBD1 was called by the table and not checked on the DNA. TRBV21-1 is termed a pseudogene. The CDR3 is 21 amino acids. The CDR3 nucleotides read TGTGCCAGCAGCCCTCATCGGGACAGCGATAATACTAATCTCTATAATTCACCCCTCCACTTT. Residues: CASSPHRDSDNTNLYNSPLHF.

The chain links TRBV7-9 to TRBJ1-3; a weak D match, TRBD1 (5 bases). V gave up 5 bases and J gave up 4 bases, with 21 bases separating them. Germline CDR1 SEHNR, CDR2 FQNEAQ (reference sequence). The length of the CDR3 is 17 residues. The DNA for the CDR3 is TGTGCCAGCAGCGGAAGGGGCAGGGCGAACTCGGGAAACACCATATATTTT. It encodes CASSGRGRANSGNTIYF. Variable domain in full (rest from reference TRBV7-9 and TRBJ1-3): DTGVSQNPRHKITKRGQNVTFRCDPISEHNRLYWYRQTLGQGPEFLTYFQNEAQLEKSRLLSDRFSAERPKGSFSTLEIQRTEQGDSAMYLCASSGRGRANSGNTIYFGEGSWLTVV.

V usage is TRBV4-2 and J usage is TRBJ2-3, with TRBD2 matching over 10 bases. The junction had 12 bases not matched to a gene; V was cut back by 4 bases and J by 5 bases. This CDR3 has 17 amino acids. The germline CDR1 and CDR2 sequences are LGHNA and YNFKEQ. This CDR3 reads CASSRAGGRGWEDTQYF. The CDR3 nucleotides are TGTGCCAGCAGCCGAGCGGGGGGGCGAGGATGGGAAGATACGCAGTATTTT.

The gene calls are TRBV12-5 and TRBJ2-5; D remains ambiguous. CDR1 and CDR2 (germline): LGHNT, FRNRAP. The V end lost 3 bases, the J end lost 5 bases, and 4 bases lay between the germline ends. This CDR3 has 11 amino acids. Here the CDR3 reads CASGFGETQYF. The CDR3 coding sequence is TGTGCTAGTGGTTTTGGGGAGACCCAGTACTTC.

This chain joins TRBV2 and TRBJ1-1; no definite D call. The germline gives CDR1 SNHLY, CDR2 FYNNEI. V gave up 3 bases and J gave up 1 base, with 9 bases separating them. CDR3 length: 14 residues. The CDR3: CASSESEENTEAFF. The CDR3 nucleotides are TGTGCCAGCAGTGAGTCGGAAGAGAACACTGAAGCTTTCTTT.

The CDR3 spells CASSQRLPNEQFF. CDR3 coding DNA: TGTGCCAGCAGCCAAAGACTCCCCAATGAGCAGTTCTTC. V gene TRBV3-1 (or the pseudogene TRBV3-2) combines with J gene TRBJ2-1; D remains unclear. Germline V gene lookup returns CDR1 LGHDT and CDR2 YNNKEL (reference sequence). This CDR3 region has 13 residues. Trimming removed 2 bases from V and 6 bases from J, with 8 bases in between.

V and J are TRBV6-5 and TRBJ2-1; D ambiguous. Germline CDR1 MNHEY, CDR2 SVGAGI. The V gene lost 4 bases and the J gene lost 7 bases, with 11 bases spanning the gap. The CDR3 is 13 residues long. CDR3 in amino acids: CASSSVIQNEQFF. DNA of the CDR3: TGTGCCAGCAGTTCCGTCATCCAGAATGAGCAGTTCTTC.

This clone was recorded a few times. This sequence joins TRBV6-5 and TRBJ1-1; the D is unclear. Germline CDR1 and CDR2: MNHEY and SVGAGI. V was shortened by 2 bases and J by 7 bases, with 17 bases between the two germline ends. CDR3 length equals 15 residues. The CDR3 nucleotides are TGTGCCAGCAGTTACCGTTTTCGTCAGGATCGTGAAGCTTTCTTT. Its translation: CASSYRFRQDREAFF.

V usage is TRBV7-8 and J usage is TRBJ2-3; 10 bases agree with TRBD2. With V trimmed by 0 bases and J by 2 bases, 5 bases remained unmatched. The CDR3 sequence is 17 residues long. Germline V lookup: CDR1 SGHVS, CDR2 FQNEAQ. CDR3 region: CASSLAAGGFPTDTQYF. The CDR3 DNA sequence: TGTGCCAGCAGCTTAGCAGCGGGGGGGTTCCCCACAGATACGCAGTATTTT.

The rearrangement uses TRBV29-1 and TRBJ1-1; 9 bases line up with TRBD1. From germline, CDR1 is SQVTM and CDR2 ANQGSEA. After removal of 7 bases from V and 6 bases from J, the junction contained 12 bases not matched to a gene. The CDR3 is 14 residues long. The CDR3 DNA is TGCAGCGCAATCTTGAGGACAGGGGTATCTGAAGCTTTCTTT. This sequence encodes CSAILRTGVSEAFF.

This clone was detected only a few times. The V and J genes are TRBV4-2 and TRBJ1-5; 7 bases are shared with TRBD1. V lost 3 bases and J lost 1; bases outside the gene matches: 6. The CDR3 extends over 16 amino acids. Germline V lookup: CDR1 LGHNA, CDR2 YNFKEQ. This chain's CDR3 is CASSQETGWSNQPQHF. The CDR3 DNA follows: TGTGCCAGCAGCCAGGAGACAGGGTGGAGCAATCAGCCCCAGCATTTT.

This sequence joins TRBV7-2 and TRBJ2-3; 8 bases fit TRBD1. J lost 6 bases, V lost 5 bases, and 13 bases had no gene match. Germline V gene lookup returns CDR1 SGHTA and CDR2 FQGNSA. The CDR3 has 16 residues. CDR3 amino acids: CASSRISQGAGDTQYF. CDR3 nucleotide sequence: TGTGCCAGCAGCCGTATTAGTCAGGGGGCCGGGGATACGCAGTATTTT.

This chain links TRBV3-1 (or the pseudogene TRBV3-2) with TRBJ1-6; TRBD1 agrees at 10 bases. Germline CDR1 and CDR2: LGHDT and YNNKEL (reference sequence). This CDR3 region has 16 residues. Germline trimming cut 6 bases from V and 5 bases from J; bases unmatched to any gene: 7. The CDR3 is CASSYGQGGNNSPLHF. The DNA for the CDR3 is TGTGCCAGCAGTTACGGACAGGGGGGCAATAATTCACCCCTCCACTTT.

The chain is built from TRBV3-1 (or the pseudogene TRBV3-2) and TRBJ1-1, with 8 bases that match TRBD1. V shed 3 bases, J shed 5 bases, and the junction held 5 bases outside the gene matches. The CDR3 consists of 14 residues. Germline CDR1 LGHDT, CDR2 YNNKEL (reference sequence). The DNA for the CDR3 is TGTGCCAGCAGCCAGGACAGGGAGGGAACTGAAGCTTTCTTT. It translates to CASSQDREGTEAFF.

The chain recombines TRBV2 with TRBJ1-6; 7 nucleotides match TRBD1. CDR3 length: 15 residues. Germline assignment: CDR1 SNHLY and CDR2 FYNNEI. V was pared by 8 bases and J by 3 bases, with 7 bases of the junction left unmatched. Written as DNA, the CDR3 is TGTGCCAGCGGTCCCGACAGGGACTATAATTCACCCCTCCACTTT. This gives the protein CASGPDRDYNSPLHF.

V usage is TRBV6-5 and J usage is TRBJ2-7, with TRBD1 matching over 8 bases. This CDR3 is 13 amino acids long. Per the germline V gene, CDR1 is MNHEY and CDR2 is SVGAGI. Trimming at V came to 6 bases and at J to 2 bases, leaving 3 bases not matched to a gene. CDR3: CASRDRVTYEQYF. The CDR3 DNA is TGTGCCAGCAGGGACAGGGTGACCTACGAGCAGTACTTC.